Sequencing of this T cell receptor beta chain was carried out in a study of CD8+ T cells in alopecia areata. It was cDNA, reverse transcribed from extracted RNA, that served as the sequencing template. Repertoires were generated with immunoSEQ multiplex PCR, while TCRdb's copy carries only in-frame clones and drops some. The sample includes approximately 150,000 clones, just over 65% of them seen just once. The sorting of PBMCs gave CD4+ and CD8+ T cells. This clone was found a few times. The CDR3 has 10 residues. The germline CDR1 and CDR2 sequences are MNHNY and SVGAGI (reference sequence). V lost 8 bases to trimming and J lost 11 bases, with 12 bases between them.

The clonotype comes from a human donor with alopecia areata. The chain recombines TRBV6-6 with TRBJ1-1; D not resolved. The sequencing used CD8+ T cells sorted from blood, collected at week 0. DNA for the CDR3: TGTGCCAGCGAAGGGCTGGGCGCTTTCTTT. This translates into CASEGLGAFF.